This TCR beta chain was sequenced during a study of blood T cell repertoires in COVID-19. Across the whole study: Researchers got acute and convalescent COVID-19 samples from the United States, Italy and Spain. In each case, the material was cDNA or gDNA derived from T cells, B-cell-depleted T cells, or PBMCs.

Source study methods: Estimated nucleated cell counts came from reference gene primer amplification. Measured with immunoSEQ multiplex PCR; TCRdb has only the in-frame clones, and not every one. Clone size and the V and J calls come from that table; the DNA yielded D and trimming. Seen here are around 230,000 clones, about 85% observed once, and the top ten hold approximately 8.7%. Trimming removed 0 bases from V and 2 bases from J; junction bases left unmatched: 5. The CDR3 contains 16 residues. Germline CDR1 is SGHRS and CDR2 is YFSETQ. V and J are TRBV5-1 and TRBJ2-1, with 7 bases fitting TRBD1. The TCR sequence derives from a woman of 80 years or more with acute or convalescent COVID-19. The material sequenced was peripheral blood. The CDR3 protein is CASSLAGTATYNEQFF. In DNA, the CDR3 is TGCGCCAGCAGCTTGGCCGGGACAGCTACCTACAATGAGCAGTTCTTC.